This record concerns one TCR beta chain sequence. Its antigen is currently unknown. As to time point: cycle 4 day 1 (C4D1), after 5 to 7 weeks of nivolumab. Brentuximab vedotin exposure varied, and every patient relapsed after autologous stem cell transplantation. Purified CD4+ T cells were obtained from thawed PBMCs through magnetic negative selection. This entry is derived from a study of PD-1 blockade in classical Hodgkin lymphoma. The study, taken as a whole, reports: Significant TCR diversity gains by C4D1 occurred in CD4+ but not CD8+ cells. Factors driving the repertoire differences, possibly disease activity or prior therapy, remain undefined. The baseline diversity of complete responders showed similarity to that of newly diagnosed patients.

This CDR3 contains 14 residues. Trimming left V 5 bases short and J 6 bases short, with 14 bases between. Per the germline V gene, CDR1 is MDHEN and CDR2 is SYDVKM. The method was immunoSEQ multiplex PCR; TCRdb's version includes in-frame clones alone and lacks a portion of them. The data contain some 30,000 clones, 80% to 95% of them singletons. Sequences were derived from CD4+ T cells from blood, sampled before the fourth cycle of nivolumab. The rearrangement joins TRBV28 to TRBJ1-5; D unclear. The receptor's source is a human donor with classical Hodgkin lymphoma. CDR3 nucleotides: TGTGCCAGCAGTCCCCCCCGCCGGGGTCAGCCCCAGCATTTT. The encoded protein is CASSPPRRGQPQHF. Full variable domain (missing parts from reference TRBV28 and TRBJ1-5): DVKVTQSSRYLVKRTGEKVFLECVQDMDHENMFWYRQDPGLGLRLIYFSYDVKMKEKGDIPEGYSVSREKKERFSLILESASTNQTSMYLCASSPPRRGQPQHFGDGTRLSIL.